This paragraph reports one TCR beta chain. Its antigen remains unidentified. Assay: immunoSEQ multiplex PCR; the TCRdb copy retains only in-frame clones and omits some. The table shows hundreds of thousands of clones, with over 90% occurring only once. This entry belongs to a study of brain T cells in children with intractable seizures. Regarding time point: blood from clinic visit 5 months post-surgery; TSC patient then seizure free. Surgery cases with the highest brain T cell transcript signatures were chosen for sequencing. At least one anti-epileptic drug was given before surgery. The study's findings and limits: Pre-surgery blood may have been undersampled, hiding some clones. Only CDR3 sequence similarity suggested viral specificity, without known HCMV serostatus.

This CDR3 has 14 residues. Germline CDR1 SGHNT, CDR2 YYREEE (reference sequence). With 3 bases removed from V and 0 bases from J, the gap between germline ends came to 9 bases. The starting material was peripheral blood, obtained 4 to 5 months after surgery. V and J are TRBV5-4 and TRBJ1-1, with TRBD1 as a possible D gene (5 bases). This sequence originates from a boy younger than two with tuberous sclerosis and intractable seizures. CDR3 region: CASSSGRMNTEAFF. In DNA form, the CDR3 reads TGTGCCAGCAGCTCGGGACGTATGAACACTGAAGCTTTCTTT. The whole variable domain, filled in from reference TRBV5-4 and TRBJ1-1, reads ETGVTQSPTHLIKTRGQQVTLRCSSQSGHNTVSWYQQALGQGPQFIFQYYREEENGRGNFPPRFSGLQFPNYSSELNVNALELDDSALYLCASSSGRMNTEAFFGQGTRLTVV.